One and the same sample provided the 9 T cell receptor beta chains below, sequenced in a study of early T cells in non-severe SARS-CoV-2 infection. MiXCR, run by TCRdb on the 5' RACE reads, gives a single entry per CDR3 protein. The table lists about 50,000 distinct CDR3 sequences, roughly 8.2% of them singletons. The sequencing input was whole blood. The receptors stem from an adult who was a healthcare worker with PCR-confirmed SARS-CoV-2 infection or an uninfected control (not recorded which).

V is TRBV11-2 and J is TRBJ2-2, with 7 bases identical to TRBD2. The CDR3 runs 19 residues. Germline CDR1 reads SGHAT; CDR2 reads FQNNGV. The ends lost 4 bases at V and 2 bases at J; junction bases unmatched: 16. The CDR3 bases are TGTGCCAGCAGCTCCATCCCCGGGGCGGGGGATTTTAACACCGGGGAGCTGTTTTTT. It yields the protein CASSSIPGAGDFNTGELFF.

Only a few counts were recorded for this clonotype. The rearrangement links TRBV27 to TRBJ1-2, with D possibly being TRBD1 (6 bases). Germline V lookup: CDR1 MNHEY, CDR2 SMNVEV (reference sequence). The CDR3 spans 16 residues. With 0 bases removed from V and 8 bases from J, the gap between germline ends came to 19 bases. CDR3 sequence (DNA): TGTGCCAGCAGTTTATCATACCCCGGGGGGGCTGAGGGCTACACCTTC. This gives the protein CASSLSYPGGAEGYTF.

This clonotype was seen a handful of times. As DNA, the CDR3 is TGTGCCAGCAGTGATAGGGGTTGGCCGGACAATGAGCAGTTCTTC. Translation gives CASSDRGWPDNEQFF. The chain uses TRBV6-1 and TRBJ2-1, with D possibly being TRBD1 (5 bases). V lost 3 bases to trimming and J lost 5 bases, with 14 bases between them. The CDR3 extends over 15 amino acids. Germline lookup yields CDR1 MNHNS and CDR2 SASEGT.

Concerning this clonotype itself: A clone one base away is much larger, so this may be a read error. V and J are TRBV7-6 and TRBJ2-2; the D is unclear. Germline V lookup: CDR1 SGHVS, CDR2 FNYEAQ. This CDR3 region has 15 residues. CDR3 in amino acids: CVSSLRVSYTGELFF. Here the CDR3 DNA reads TGTGTCAGCAGCTTAAGAGTTAGTTACACCGGGGAGCTGTTTTTT.

This clonotype turned up a few times. The V gene is TRBV5-1, the J gene TRBJ2-1; TRBD2 aligns across 7 bases. The CDR3 runs 13 residues. Germline CDR1 is SGHRS and CDR2 is YFSETQ. The ends lost 4 bases at V and 6 bases at J; junction bases unmatched: 4. The CDR3 reads CASSRGGGNEQFF. The CDR3 coding sequence is TGCGCCAGCAGCCGGGGCGGGGGCAATGAGCAGTTCTTC.

This sequence joins TRBV6-1 and TRBJ2-7, with 11 bases that match TRBD2. The germline V gene encodes CDR1 MNHNS and CDR2 SASEGT. V shed 8 bases and J 3 bases; nucleotides not matched to a gene: 3. CDR3 length: 13 amino acids. The CDR3, as DNA: TGTGCCAGCCATCTAGCGGGGGGCTACGAGCAGTACTTC. Amino acids: CASHLAGGYEQYF.

By share of the sample, this clonotype is medium-sized. The chain employs TRBV20-1 and TRBJ2-3; 10 bases match TRBD2. V trimming: 6 bases; J trimming: 4 bases; junction bases outside the gene matches: 7. The germline CDR1 and CDR2 sequences are DFQATT and SNEGSKA (reference sequence). This CDR3 has 14 amino acids. The CDR3: CSAPLAGVPDTQYF. The CDR3 bases are TGCAGTGCGCCCCTAGCGGGAGTGCCAGATACGCAGTATTTT.

This clonotype was picked up a small number of times. V gene TRBV11-2 combines with J gene TRBJ2-7; 7 bases align to TRBD2. The CDR3 runs to 15 residues. Germline CDR1 and CDR2: SGHAT and FQNNGV. J lost 4 bases, V lost 2 bases, and 8 bases had no gene match. CDR3 DNA sequence: TGTGCCAGCAGCTTAAATCCCGGACTAGTTTACGAGCAGTACTTC. Translation: CASSLNPGLVYEQYF. The complete variable domain, with remaining parts taken from reference TRBV11-2 and TRBJ2-7, reads EAGVAQSPRYKIIEKRQSVAFWCNPISGHATLYWYQQILGQGPKLLIQFQNNGVVDDSQLPKDRFSAERLKGVDSTLKIQPAKLEDSAVYLCASSLNPGLVYEQYFGPGTRLTVT.

This clonotype was detected only a few times. The chain recombines TRBV29-1 with TRBJ1-1, with 7 nucleotides matching TRBD1. Germline V gene data show CDR1 as SQVTM and CDR2 as ANQGSEA. V dropped 5 bases and J dropped 3; count of bases not matched to a gene: 6. The CDR3 runs 13 residues. This chain's CDR3 is CSVTRGPYTEAFF. CDR3 DNA sequence: TGCAGCGTTACAAGGGGGCCCTACACTGAAGCTTTCTTT.